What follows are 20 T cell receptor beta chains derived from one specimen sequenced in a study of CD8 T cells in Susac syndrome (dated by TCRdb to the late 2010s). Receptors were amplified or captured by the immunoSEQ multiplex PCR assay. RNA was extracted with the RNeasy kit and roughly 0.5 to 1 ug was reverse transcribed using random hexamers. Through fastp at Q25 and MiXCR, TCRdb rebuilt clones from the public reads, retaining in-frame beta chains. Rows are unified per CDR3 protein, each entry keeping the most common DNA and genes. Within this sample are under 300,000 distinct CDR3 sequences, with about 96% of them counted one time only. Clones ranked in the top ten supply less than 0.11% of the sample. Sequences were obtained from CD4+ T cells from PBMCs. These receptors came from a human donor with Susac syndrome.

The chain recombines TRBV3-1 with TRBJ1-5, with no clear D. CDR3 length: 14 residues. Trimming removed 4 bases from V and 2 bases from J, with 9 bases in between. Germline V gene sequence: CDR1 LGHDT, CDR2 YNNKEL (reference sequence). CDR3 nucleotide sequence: TGTGCCAGCAGCCCCAGCTCGGGCAATCAGCCCCAGCATTTT. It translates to CASSPSSGNQPQHF.

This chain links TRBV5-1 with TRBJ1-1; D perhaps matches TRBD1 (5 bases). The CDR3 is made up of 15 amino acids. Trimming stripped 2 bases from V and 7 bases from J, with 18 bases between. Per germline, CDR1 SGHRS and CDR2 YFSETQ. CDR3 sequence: CASSFDSGQAIEAFF. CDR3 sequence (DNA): TGCGCCAGCAGCTTCGATAGCGGACAAGCCATTGAAGCTTTCTTT.

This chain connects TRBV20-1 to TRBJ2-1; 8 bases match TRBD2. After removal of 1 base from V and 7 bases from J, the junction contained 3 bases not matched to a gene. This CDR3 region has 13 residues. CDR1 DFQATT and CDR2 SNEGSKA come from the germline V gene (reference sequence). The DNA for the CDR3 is TGCAGTGCTAGAGCCGTAGCGGGAAATGAGCAGTTCTTC. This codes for CSARAVAGNEQFF.

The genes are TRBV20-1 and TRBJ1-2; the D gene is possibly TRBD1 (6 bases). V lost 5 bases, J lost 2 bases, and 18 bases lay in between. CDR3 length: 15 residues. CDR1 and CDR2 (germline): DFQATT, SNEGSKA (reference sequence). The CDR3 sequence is CSALPWQGLNYGYTF. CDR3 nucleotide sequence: TGCAGTGCTCTGCCCTGGCAGGGGCTGAACTATGGCTACACCTTC.

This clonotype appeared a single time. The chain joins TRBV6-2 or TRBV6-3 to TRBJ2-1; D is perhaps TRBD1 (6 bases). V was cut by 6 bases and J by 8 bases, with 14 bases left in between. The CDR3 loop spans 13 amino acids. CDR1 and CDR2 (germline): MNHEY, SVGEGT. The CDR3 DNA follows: TGTGCCAGCAGGAATACAGGGAGCGATGAGCAGTTCTTC. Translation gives CASRNTGSDEQFF.

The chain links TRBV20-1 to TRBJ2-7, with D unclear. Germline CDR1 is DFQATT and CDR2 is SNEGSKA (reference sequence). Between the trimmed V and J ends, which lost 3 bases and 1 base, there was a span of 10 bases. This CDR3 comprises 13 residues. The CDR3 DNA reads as TGCAGTGCTAGTTTCCGGATATCCTACGAGCAGTACTTC. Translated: CSASFRISYEQYF.

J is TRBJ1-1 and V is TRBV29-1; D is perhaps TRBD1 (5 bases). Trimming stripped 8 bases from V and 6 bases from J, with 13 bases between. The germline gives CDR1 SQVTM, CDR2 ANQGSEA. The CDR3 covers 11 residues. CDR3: CSTGDAAEAFF. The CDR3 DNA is TGCAGCACTGGGGACGCCGCTGAAGCTTTCTTT.

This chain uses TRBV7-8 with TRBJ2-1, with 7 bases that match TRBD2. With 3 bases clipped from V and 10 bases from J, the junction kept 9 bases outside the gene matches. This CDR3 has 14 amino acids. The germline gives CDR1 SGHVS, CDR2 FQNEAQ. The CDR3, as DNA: TGTGCCAGCAGCTTCCCCGGCGGGAGCTGGGAGCAGTTCTTC. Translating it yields CASSFPGGSWEQFF. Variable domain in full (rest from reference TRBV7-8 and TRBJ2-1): GAGVSQSPRYKVAKRGQDVALRCDPISGHVSLFWYQQALGQGPEFLTYFQNEAQLDKSGLPSDRFFAERPEGSVSTLKIQRTQQEDSAVYLCASSFPGGSWEQFFGPGTRLTVL.

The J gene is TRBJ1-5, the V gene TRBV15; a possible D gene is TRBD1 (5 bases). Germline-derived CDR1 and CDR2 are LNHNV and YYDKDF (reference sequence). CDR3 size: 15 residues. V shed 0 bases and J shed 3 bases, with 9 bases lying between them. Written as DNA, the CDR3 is TGTGCCACCAGCAGAGATCGGACACTCAATCAGCCCCAGCATTTT. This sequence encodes CATSRDRTLNQPQHF.

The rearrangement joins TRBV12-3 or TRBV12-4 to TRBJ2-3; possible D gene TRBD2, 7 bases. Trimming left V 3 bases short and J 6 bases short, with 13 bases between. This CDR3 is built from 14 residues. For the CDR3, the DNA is TGTGCCAGCAGTTTGGCCGGGGGGCCCGATACGCAGTATTTT. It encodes CASSLAGGPDTQYF.

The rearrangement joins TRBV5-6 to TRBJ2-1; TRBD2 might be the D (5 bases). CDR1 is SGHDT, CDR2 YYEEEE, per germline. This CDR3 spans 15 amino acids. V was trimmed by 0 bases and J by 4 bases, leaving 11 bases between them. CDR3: CASSLAGVSYNEQFF. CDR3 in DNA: TGTGCCAGCAGCTTGGCCGGGGTATCTTACAATGAGCAGTTCTTC.

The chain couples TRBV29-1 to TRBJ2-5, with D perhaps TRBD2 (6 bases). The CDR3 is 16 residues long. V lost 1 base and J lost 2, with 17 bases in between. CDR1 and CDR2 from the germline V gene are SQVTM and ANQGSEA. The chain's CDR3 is CSVEGGRYRLQETQYF. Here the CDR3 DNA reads TGCAGCGTTGAAGGAGGGAGGTACAGGTTGCAAGAGACCCAGTACTTC.

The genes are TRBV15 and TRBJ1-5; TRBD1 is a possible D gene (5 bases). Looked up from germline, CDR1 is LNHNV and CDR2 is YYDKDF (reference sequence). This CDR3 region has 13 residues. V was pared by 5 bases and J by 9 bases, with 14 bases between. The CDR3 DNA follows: TGTGCCACCAGCGGTTTAGGGGAAGTGCCCCAGCATTTT. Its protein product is CATSGLGEVPQHF.

DNA for the CDR3: TGCGCCAGCAGCCAAGATCCAGAAACTGCATATGGCTACACCTTC. This sequence encodes CASSQDPETAYGYTF. The gene calls are TRBV4-1 and TRBJ1-2; no firm D call. V gave up 0 bases and J gave up 5 bases, with 13 bases separating them. Per the germline V gene, CDR1 is MGHRA and CDR2 is YSYEKL. The CDR3 consists of 15 residues.

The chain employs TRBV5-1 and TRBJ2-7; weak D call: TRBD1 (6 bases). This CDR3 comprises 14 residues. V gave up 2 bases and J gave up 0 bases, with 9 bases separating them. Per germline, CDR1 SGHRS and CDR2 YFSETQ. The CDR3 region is CASSFQGSSYEQYF. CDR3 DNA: TGCGCCAGCAGCTTTCAGGGGAGCTCCTACGAGCAGTACTTC.

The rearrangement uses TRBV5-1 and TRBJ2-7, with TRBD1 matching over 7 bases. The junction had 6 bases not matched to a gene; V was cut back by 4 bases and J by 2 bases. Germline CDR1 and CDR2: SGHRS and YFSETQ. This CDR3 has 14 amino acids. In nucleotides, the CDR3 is TGCGCCAGCAGCATAAACAGGGGCCCCTACGAGCAGTACTTC. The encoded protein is CASSINRGPYEQYF.

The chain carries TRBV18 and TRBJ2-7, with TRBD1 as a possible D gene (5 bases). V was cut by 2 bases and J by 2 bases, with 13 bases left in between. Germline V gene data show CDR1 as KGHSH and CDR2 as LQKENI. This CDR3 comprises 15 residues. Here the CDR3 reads CASSPLTAGTYEQYF. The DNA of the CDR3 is TGTGCCAGCTCACCATTGACAGCCGGTACCTACGAGCAGTACTTC.

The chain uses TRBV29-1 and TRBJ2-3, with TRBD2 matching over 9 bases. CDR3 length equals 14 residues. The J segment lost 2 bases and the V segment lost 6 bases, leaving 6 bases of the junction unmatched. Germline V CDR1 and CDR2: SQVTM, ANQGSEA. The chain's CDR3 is CSVASGVNTDTQYF. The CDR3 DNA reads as TGCAGCGTGGCTAGCGGGGTGAACACAGATACGCAGTATTTT.

CDR3 bases: TGCAGCGTGGGACAGAGACTTTATTCTAACTATGGCTACACCTTC. This codes for CSVGQRLYSNYGYTF. The rearrangement uses TRBV29-1 and TRBJ1-2, with 7 bases identical to TRBD1. Germline CDR1 and CDR2: SQVTM and ANQGSEA. The CDR3 is made up of 15 amino acids. V lost 6 bases and J lost 0; bases outside the gene matches: 10.

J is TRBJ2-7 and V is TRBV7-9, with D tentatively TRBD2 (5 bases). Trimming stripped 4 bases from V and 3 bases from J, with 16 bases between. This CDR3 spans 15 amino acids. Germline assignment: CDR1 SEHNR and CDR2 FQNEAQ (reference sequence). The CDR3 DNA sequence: TGTGCCAGCAGCTCCCGGGATCCCCAGTACTACGAGCAGTACTTC. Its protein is CASSSRDPQYYEQYF.